This TCR beta chain emerged from a study of beta chain features in type 1 diabetes. Study-level information: The patient and healthy donor groups were comparable for age, gender and cell yields.

Comments on this clone: No antigen is known for it.

Each donor gave one heparinised blood draw averaging roughly 120 mL. Germline CDR1 reads LNHDA; CDR2 reads SQIVND (reference sequence). The length of the CDR3 is 14 residues. The V end was cut by 6 bases, the J end by 2 bases, with 8 bases between. The investigators reverse transcribed all of the isolated RNA, so they sequenced expressed TCRB transcripts. The method was immunoSEQ multiplex PCR; TCRdb's version includes in-frame clones alone and lacks a portion of them. Among 60,000 to 75,000 clones, around three fifths were seen once, and the ten largest hold 2.2%. Whole-study results and caveats: Type 1 diabetes patients showed a moderate but significant shortening of TCRB CDR3s in all four CD4+ subsets.

V gene TRBV19 combines with J gene TRBJ2-6; maybe TRBD1 (6 bases). The TCR was taken from a woman younger than 30 in good health. Material for sequencing was Tregs from blood. CDR3 nucleotides: TGTGCCAGTAGGTCAGGGGCTGGGGCCAACGTCCTGACTTTC. Protein: CASRSGAGANVLTF.